These 28 T cell receptor beta chains were sequenced from one sample in a study of cytomegalovirus exposure and HLA in healthy donors. Vbeta (60) and Jbeta (13) primers were used in the PCR. The repertoire was sequenced with immunoSEQ multiplex PCR; TCRdb's copy has only in-frame clones and lacks some. The data show roughly 170,000 clones, approximately 82% seen once. Sequenced input: PBMCs. These receptors were taken from a girl aged 2-10 years in good health and CMV-seropositive.

The rearrangement joins TRBV10-3 to TRBJ1-1; D remains unclear. The CDR3 loop spans 12 amino acids. V was trimmed by 2 bases and J by 5 bases, leaving 6 bases between them. In germline, CDR1 is ENHRY, CDR2 SYGVKD. In DNA, the CDR3 is TGTGCCATCAGTGAGACGGGGACTGAAGCTTTCTTT. It is translated as CAISETGTEAFF.

This rearrangement joins TRBV27 to TRBJ2-1; 8 bases fit TRBD2. The ends lost 4 bases at V and 0 bases at J; junction bases unmatched: 5. Germline-derived CDR1 and CDR2 are MNHEY and SMNVEV (reference sequence). CDR3 length: 16 amino acids. CDR3 nucleotides: TGTGCCAGCAGTTCCCCGGGGGGGAGCTCCTACAATGAGCAGTTCTTC. Its translation is CASSSPGGSSYNEQFF.

This chain's CDR3 is CASSSTGLRSYEQYF. The CDR3 nucleotides are TGCGCCAGCAGTTCAACAGGTTTGAGATCCTACGAGCAGTACTTC. The genes are TRBV5-1 and TRBJ2-7; tentative D call: TRBD1 (5 bases). The length of the CDR3 is 15 residues. The germline V and J ends were trimmed by 5 bases and 1 base, with 16 bases remaining between them. Germline CDR1 is SGHRS and CDR2 is YFSETQ.

The chain employs TRBV30 and TRBJ2-7; 10 bases match TRBD1. The CDR3 is 16 residues long. The V and J ends lost 0 bases and 3 bases, in that order; junction bases with no gene match: 8. The germline gives CDR1 GTSNPN, CDR2 SVGIG (reference sequence). Here the CDR3 reads CAWSVRQGAGVYEQYF. The CDR3, as DNA: TGTGCCTGGAGTGTACGACAGGGGGCAGGGGTCTACGAGCAGTACTTC. Complete variable domain (other parts from reference TRBV30 and TRBJ2-7): SQTIHQWPATLVQPVGSPLSLECTVEGTSNPNLYWYRQAAGRGLQLLFYSVGIGQISSEVPQNLSASRPQDRQFILSSKKLLLSDSGFYLCAWSVRQGAGVYEQYFGPGTRLTVT.

This rearrangement joins TRBV6-4 to TRBJ1-2; D uncertain. CDR1 is MRHNA, CDR2 SNTAGT, per germline. This CDR3 is 14 amino acids long. Trimming cost V 6 bases and J 5 bases, with 16 bases left between them. The CDR3 bases are TGTGCCAGCAGCCCTTGGGCCCGCAAGTATGGCTACACCTTC. Encoded protein: CASSPWARKYGYTF.

This sequence joins TRBV19 and TRBJ2-1; 7 nucleotides line up with TRBD2. Germline CDR1 and CDR2: LNHDA and SQIVND (reference sequence). The CDR3 contains 16 residues. V was pared by 6 bases and J by 0 bases, with 8 bases of the junction left unmatched. CDR3 bases: TGTGCCAGTAGGGGCCTGGGGGGGACCTCCTACAATGAGCAGTTCTTC. It translates to CASRGLGGTSYNEQFF.

This clone has just one count. The chain couples TRBV4-2 to TRBJ2-7; 14 bases agree with TRBD2. Germline V gives CDR1 LGHNA, CDR2 YNFKEQ. This CDR3 is 17 amino acids long. V lost 3 bases and J lost 3; bases outside the gene matches: 7. CDR3 amino acids: CASSHGTSGRFGYEQYF. The DNA of the CDR3 is TGTGCCAGCAGCCATGGGACTAGCGGGAGATTCGGCTACGAGCAGTACTTC.

V gene TRBV2 combines with J gene TRBJ1-1; 8 bases match TRBD1. Per germline, CDR1 SNHLY and CDR2 FYNNEI. After removal of 6 bases from V and 7 bases from J, the junction contained 7 bases not matched to a gene. The CDR3 runs 13 residues. The CDR3 protein is CASRDRQGFEAFF. The CDR3 nucleotides are TGTGCCAGCAGGGACCGACAGGGGTTTGAAGCTTTCTTT.

V and J are TRBV25-1 and TRBJ1-2; TRBD1 matches 11 bases. From germline, CDR1 is MGHDK and CDR2 SYGVNS. The CDR3 extends over 15 amino acids. Losses at the gene ends were 2 bases for V and 4 bases for J; bases not matched to a gene: 3. This CDR3 is CASSEPGTGGYGYTF. CDR3 coding DNA: TGTGCCAGCAGTGAACCGGGGACAGGGGGCTATGGCTACACCTTC.

This clone occurred once. The chain recombines TRBV6-1 with TRBJ2-5, with 8 bases fitting TRBD2. This CDR3 spans 14 amino acids. Germline CDR1 and CDR2: MNHNS and SASEGT. The ends lost 6 bases at V and 14 bases at J; junction bases unmatched: 17. The CDR3 sequence is CASRPPSGSAPGYF. The CDR3 DNA sequence: TGTGCCAGCAGACCTCCTAGCGGGTCCGCCCCTGGTTACTTC.

This clone has a single count. The chain recombines TRBV5-8 with TRBJ1-1, with TRBD1 matching over 7 bases. Germline-derived CDR1 and CDR2 are SGHTS and YDEGEE. J gave up 5 bases and V 4 bases, and 14 bases lay outside the gene matches. This CDR3 contains 16 residues. The CDR3 here is CASSPERRGRRTEAFF. CDR3 nucleotide sequence: TGTGCCAGCAGCCCCGAAAGGAGGGGGCGACGGACTGAAGCTTTCTTT. Full variable domain (outside the CDR3, taken from reference TRBV5-8 and TRBJ1-1): EAGVTQSPTHLIKTRGQQATLRCSPISGHTSVYWYQQALGLGLQFLLWYDEGEERNRGNFPPRFSGRQFPNYSSELNVNALELEDSALYLCASSPERRGRRTEAFFGQGTRLTVV.

This chain joins TRBV6-5 and TRBJ2-1; D unclear. With 7 bases removed from V and 0 bases from J, the gap between germline ends came to 13 bases. CDR3 length: 15 amino acids. Germline values: CDR1 MNHEY, CDR2 SVGAGI. CDR3 sequence: CASNSDSSSYNEQFF. Here the CDR3 DNA reads TGTGCCAGCAACTCAGACTCGAGCTCCTACAATGAGCAGTTCTTC.

The rearrangement uses TRBV2 and TRBJ1-3, with a weak D call TRBD1 (6 bases). V was shortened by 3 bases and J by 2 bases, with 8 bases between the two germline ends. The CDR3 has 14 residues. Germline V CDR1 and CDR2: SNHLY, FYNNEI. DNA for the CDR3: TGTGCCAGCAGTGAGGACAGCCCTGGAAACACCATATATTTT. The encoded protein is CASSEDSPGNTIYF.

The chain couples TRBV28 to TRBJ2-5, with 7 bases matching TRBD2. The V gene end was trimmed by 2 bases and the J gene end by 3 bases; junction bases not matched to a gene: 3. This CDR3 region has 14 residues. Per the germline V gene, CDR1 is MDHEN and CDR2 is SYDVKM. The CDR3 DNA reads TGTGCCAGCAGTTTAGTGGGGAGGGAAGAGACCCAGTACTTC. Protein product: CASSLVGREETQYF.

The V and J genes are TRBV14 and TRBJ2-1; TRBD2 matches 7 bases. Trimming removed 1 base from V and 1 base from J; junction bases left unmatched: 4. From germline, CDR1 is SGHDN and CDR2 FVKESK. The CDR3 extends over 16 amino acids. As DNA, the CDR3 is TGTGCCAGCAGCCAAGGGGCTAGCGGTTCCTACAATGAGCAGTTCTTC. This encodes CASSQGASGSYNEQFF.

V is TRBV5-1 and J is TRBJ2-1; TRBD2 aligns across 7 bases. The CDR3 runs to 15 residues. The germline V gene encodes CDR1 SGHRS and CDR2 YFSETQ. J was trimmed by 1 base and V by 0 bases; bases with no gene match: 1. CDR3 in DNA: TGCGCCAGCAGCTTGGACGGGGGGTCCTACAATGAGCAGTTCTTC. Translating it yields CASSLDGGSYNEQFF.

V and J are TRBV15 and TRBJ2-1; the match to TRBD2 covers 12 bases. The V gene end was trimmed by 1 base and the J gene end by 4 bases; junction bases not matched to a gene: 2. The CDR3 totals 16 residues. Germline assignment: CDR1 LNHNV and CDR2 YYDKDF (reference sequence). CDR3 loop: CATSRAGLAGYNEQFF. The CDR3 DNA sequence: TGTGCCACCAGCAGAGCCGGACTAGCGGGATACAATGAGCAGTTCTTC.

The chain couples TRBV6-1 to TRBJ2-1; 12 nucleotides match TRBD1. The germline V gene has CDR1 MNHNS and CDR2 SASEGT. The CDR3 is 15 amino acids. Germline trimming cut 6 bases from V and 8 bases from J; bases unmatched to any gene: 8. The CDR3 DNA follows: TGTGCCAGCAGCAGACCCGGGACAGGGGGCGATGAGCAGTTCTTC. This sequence encodes CASSRPGTGGDEQFF.

About this clone itself: The CDR3 carries no conserved terminal phenylalanine or tryptophan, so it likely arises from a read error. The gene calls are TRBV5-6 and TRBJ1-1, with 9 bases aligning to TRBD1. The germline V gene has CDR1 SGHDT and CDR2 YYEEEE. The trim removed 4 bases at V and 4 bases at J, leaving 5 bases unmatched. The CDR3 covers 14 residues. In DNA form, the CDR3 reads TGTGCCAGCAGCCCATTGACAGGGGGCACTGAAGCTTTCTCT. It is translated as CASSPLTGGTEAFS.

Concerning this clone itself: Different DNA sequences within this sample yield the same CDR3. The chain links TRBV30 to TRBJ2-7; TRBD2 agrees at 7 bases. With 2 bases clipped from V and 5 bases from J, the junction kept 18 bases outside the gene matches. Germline V gene lookup returns CDR1 GTSNPN and CDR2 SVGIG (reference sequence). The CDR3 consists of 17 residues. CDR3 nucleotides: TGTGCCTGGAGTTTATGCTGGGACGGGAGGAACCCCCACGAGCAGTACTTC. Its translation: CAWSLCWDGRNPHEQYF.

The chain couples TRBV19 to TRBJ2-3; 10 positions match TRBD2. Trimming at V came to 4 bases and at J to 2 bases, leaving 15 bases not matched to a gene. The CDR3 covers 19 residues. CDR1 and CDR2 from the germline V gene are LNHDA and SQIVND (reference sequence). CDR3 in amino acids: CASSRLRQGLAKITDTQYF. CDR3 coding DNA: TGTGCCAGTAGTAGGCTAAGACAGGGACTAGCGAAGATCACAGATACGCAGTATTTT. Full variable domain (rest looked up from reference TRBV19 and TRBJ2-3): DGGITQSPKYLFRKEGQNVTLSCEQNLNHDAMYWYRQDPGQGLRLIYYSQIVNDFQKGDIAEGYSVSREKKESFPLTVTSAQKNPTAFYLCASSRLRQGLAKITDTQYFGPGTRLTVL.

The J gene is TRBJ2-7, the V gene TRBV4-3, with 8 bases lining up with TRBD1. CDR1 LGHNA and CDR2 YSLEER come from the germline V gene. The CDR3 spans 16 residues. Trimming at V came to 3 bases and at J to 4 bases, leaving 11 bases not matched to a gene. CDR3 bases: TGCGCCAGCAGCCAGAACGCCGGACAGGGTTCTTACGAGCAGTACTTC. Its protein is CASSQNAGQGSYEQYF.

V gene TRBV30 combines with J gene TRBJ1-4; D gene unclear. There are 12 residues in the CDR3. V lost 4 bases and J 7 bases, leaving 10 bases between the germline ends. From germline, CDR1 is GTSNPN and CDR2 SVGIG (reference sequence). The CDR3 loop is CAWNGFGEKLFF. The DNA of the CDR3 is TGTGCCTGGAACGGGTTCGGTGAAAAACTGTTTTTT.

The chain employs TRBV7-2 and TRBJ2-5; 9 positions agree with TRBD1. The end of the DNA fits TRBJ2-7 better, so the J call may be wrong. CDR1 and CDR2 from the germline V gene are SGHTA and FQGNSA. CDR3 size: 16 residues. CDR3 loop: CASSLVKTGGRNEQYF. The CDR3 nucleotides are TGTGCCAGCAGCTTAGTCAAGACAGGGGGTCGGAACGAGCAGTACTTC.

Written as DNA, the CDR3 is TGTGCCAGCAGCGTGGGCCGTTTCTCCTACAATGAGCAGTTCTTC. This encodes CASSVGRFSYNEQFF. This chain uses TRBV9 with TRBJ2-1; unclear D gene. This CDR3 contains 15 residues. Germline values: CDR1 SGDLS, CDR2 YYNGEE. V was trimmed by 2 bases and J by 0 bases, leaving 9 bases between them.

The DNA for the CDR3 is TGTGCCTGGCCGGGACAGGGAAACTATGGCTACACCTTC. It translates to CAWPGQGNYGYTF. The chain employs TRBV30 and TRBJ1-2, with 9 bases lining up with TRBD1. Trimming took 5 bases from V and 2 from J; bases not matched to a gene: 3. Germline CDR1 reads GTSNPN; CDR2 reads SVGIG (reference sequence). This CDR3 contains 13 residues.

V and J are TRBV6-5 and TRBJ2-5; D call uncertain. This CDR3 is built from 15 residues. Trimming left V 1 base short and J 5 bases short, with 14 bases between. Germline assignment: CDR1 MNHEY and CDR2 SVGAGI. The CDR3 loop reads CASSYLAVDGETQYF. Written as DNA, the CDR3 is TGTGCCAGCAGTTACTTAGCTGTGGATGGGGAGACCCAGTACTTC.

The V gene is TRBV5-1, the J gene TRBJ1-2, with 7 nucleotides matching TRBD1. Germline CDR1 SGHRS, CDR2 YFSETQ. The CDR3 loop spans 16 amino acids. Germline trimming cut 0 bases from V and 7 bases from J; bases unmatched to any gene: 12. For the CDR3, the DNA is TGCGCCAGCAGCTTGGGGGGCGGGACAGCCTCCCGTGGCTACACCTTC. Protein product: CASSLGGGTASRGYTF.